Listed here is a single T cell receptor (beta chain). Germline CDR1 reads MNHEY; CDR2 reads SVGAGI. V shed 1 base and J 6 bases; nucleotides not matched to a gene: 5. This CDR3 contains 14 residues. This entry comes from a study of blood T cell repertoires in COVID-19. Study information: Samples of COVID-19 (acute and convalescent) were obtained from the United States, Italy and Spain. From T cells, B-cell-depleted T cells, or PBMCs came the material, which was cDNA or gDNA.

Study processing details: Amplification of reference gene primers was used by the study to estimate nucleated cell counts. The protocol was immunoSEQ multiplex PCR, while the TCRdb copy is restricted to in-frame clones and leaves out a portion. The DNA was the basis for D and trimming; V, J and clone size are from that table. This sample yields 240,000 or so clones, of which about 90% are seen a single time; 7.2% belongs to the top ten. The sequenced sample was peripheral blood. V usage is TRBV6-5 and J usage is TRBJ2-7; 8 nucleotides line up with TRBD2. This receptor was identified in a man in his sixties who had recovered from COVID-19. CDR3: CASSYLGLVSEQYF. DNA of the CDR3: TGTGCCAGCAGTTACTTGGGACTAGTAAGCGAGCAGTACTTC.